The rows below give T cell receptor beta chains drawn from one sample of a study of T cells in localized non-small cell lung cancer. Some clones are missing from TCRdb's copy, which holds only in-frame ones; the method was immunoSEQ multiplex PCR. The sample has about 1,900 clones, less than 25% seen once. Here the sequenced sample was lung tumor tissue, taken before any cancer treatment. The receptors were gathered from a woman aged 40 to 75 with stage I lung adenocarcinoma. Both conserved end residues are part of each CDR3. Fields, in order: clone size, J gene, V gene, D gene, CDR3 DNA, CDR3 protein. A D gene is named only where the DNA matches it firmly. Part of the rows lack a size; the others show once, few, many or a class for expanded clones.

>large|TRBJ2-4|TRBV11-3|NA
TGTGCCAGCAGCCCCGGACAGACCTTAGCCAAAAACATTCAGTACTTC
CASSPGQTLAKNIQYF
>medium-sized|TRBJ2-7|TRBV9|NA
TGTGCCAGCAGCGTAGATATAAGCAGGGGACACGAGCAGTACTTC
CASSVDISRGHEQYF
>NA|TRBJ2-1|TRBV19|TRBD1
TGTGCCAGTAGTGCTAACAGGGGGCGGTTCTACAATGAGCAGTTCTTC
CASSANRGRFYNEQFF
>NA|TRBJ1-1|TRBV11-3|TRBD1
TGTGCCAGCAGCTTGGGACAGTTGAACACTGAAGCTTTCTTT
CASSLGQLNTEAFF
>NA|TRBJ2-7|TRBV11-3|NA
TGTGCCAGCAGCTTGGTTCGCGGCGGCAGTTACTACGAGCAGTACTTC
CASSLVRGGSYYEQYF
>few|TRBJ1-5|TRBV18|NA
TGTGCCAGTTCCACTCAGGGACAGCCCCAGCATTTT
CASSTQGQPQHF
>NA|TRBJ1-1|TRBV15|NA
TGTGCCACCAGCAGGGGGGGTGGAGGTTACACTGAAGCTTTCTTT
CATSRGGGGYTEAFF
>NA|TRBJ1-3|TRBV4-1|NA
TGCGCCAGCACCGATTTAAGGGCCTCTGGAAACACCATATATTTT
CASTDLRASGNTIYF
>NA|TRBJ2-2|TRBV12-5|NA
NA
CASGLVTFGAGELFF
>few|TRBJ2-1|TRBV11-3|TRBD2
TGTGCCAGCAGCCAAGCGGGGGATTCCTACAATGAGCAGTTCTTC
CASSQAGDSYNEQFF
>NA|TRBJ2-2|TRBV18|NA
TGTGCCAGCTCGGACGACACGGGCAAGAACACCGGGGAGCTGTTTTTT
CASSDDTGKNTGELFF
>few|TRBJ2-7|TRBV11-3|TRBD1
TGTGCCAGCAGCTTACGGACAGGGGACTACGAGCAGTACTTC
CASSLRTGDYEQYF
>NA|TRBJ2-7|TRBV23-1|NA
TGCGCCAGCAGCTTGCCCCAGGGTGACGAGCAGTACTTC
CASSLPQGDEQYF
>NA|TRBJ2-1|TRBV18|TRBD1
TGTGCCAGCTCACCGGCCGGACAGGGGGTTCGAAATGAGCAGTTCTTC
CASSPAGQGVRNEQFF
>NA|TRBJ2-1|TRBV10-2|TRBD1
TGCGCCAGCACTGAAGGGGGCCTATCTGAGCAGTTCTTC
CASTEGGLSEQFF
>NA|TRBJ1-6|TRBV6-8|NA
TGTGCCAGCAGCCCCGGGACAAAAGATTCACCCCTCCACTTT
CASSPGTKDSPLHF
>large|TRBJ1-1|TRBV18|NA
TGTGCCAGCTCACCACCGGAGACTGGGGGGGGAGCTTTCTTT
CASSPPETGGGAFF
>few|TRBJ2-6|TRBV6-8|NA
TGTGCCAGCACAGAAAGGGGTGCTGGGGCCAACGTCCTGACTTTC
CASTERGAGANVLTF
>NA|TRBJ2-5|TRBV19|TRBD1
TGTGCCAGTAGTCCCACGGACAGGGTGAAGACCCAGTACTTC
CASSPTDRVKTQYF
>medium-sized|TRBJ2-3|TRBV11-3|NA
TGTGCCAGCAGCTTGTGGCGGGGCCGCACAGATACGCAGTATTTT
CASSLWRGRTDTQYF
>few|TRBJ1-2|TRBV9|TRBD1
TGTGCCAGCACCCTGACAGGGGTGGGAGGTGGCTACACCTTC
CASTLTGVGGGYTF
>medium-sized|TRBJ1-5|TRBV11-3|NA
TGTGCCAGCAGCTTAGGAGATAGCAATCAGCCCCAGCATTTT
CASSLGDSNQPQHF
>NA|TRBJ2-7|TRBV10-3|NA
TGTGCCATCAGTGAGTCGGAACCGGGACATTTTACCAACGAGCAGTACTTC
CAISESEPGHFTNEQYF
>few|TRBJ1-4|TRBV25-1|TRBD1
TGTGCCAGCAGTGTAGCCGGGACAGGGGTCGGCGAAAAACTGTTTTTT
CASSVAGTGVGEKLFF
>NA|TRBJ1-1|TRBV7-2|NA
TGTGCCAGCAGCCCCAATGGTCCGGGGGGAGCTTTCTTT
CASSPNGPGGAFF
>few|TRBJ1-2|TRBV28|NA
TGTGCCAGCAGTCACGACAGATATGGCTACACCTTC
CASSHDRYGYTF
>NA|TRBJ1-2|TRBV18|NA
TGTGCCAGCTCACCCTCCCAGACCCTCTATGGCTACACCTTC
CASSPSQTLYGYTF
>NA|TRBJ2-7|TRBV29-1|TRBD2
TGCAGCGTCGTGACCGGGACTAGCGGGAGCTCCTACGAGCAGTACTTC
CSVVTGTSGSSYEQYF
>few|TRBJ2-6|TRBV28|NA
TGTGCCAGCAGGAGGACAGGGGCCAACGTCCTGACTTTC
CASRRTGANVLTF
>large|TRBJ1-1|TRBV6-8|TRBD1
TGTGCCAGCAGTTATTCCCCAGGGGGTTCGGGCACTGAAGCTTTCTTT
CASSYSPGGSGTEAFF
>few|TRBJ2-1|TRBV11-3|TRBD1
TGTGCCAGCAGCTTAGGAGGGACAGGGGTTGAGCAGTTCTTC
CASSLGGTGVEQFF
>few|TRBJ2-7|TRBV6-8|NA
TGTGCCAGCAGCCCTATGGGGGGCCTCCCGTACGAGCAGTACTTC
CASSPMGGLPYEQYF
>medium-sized|TRBJ2-2|TRBV11-3|TRBD2
TGTGCCAGCAGCCCGGGATGGGTTTTTGCGGGGGTTACGGAGCTGTTTTTT
CASSPGWVFAGVTELFF
>once|TRBJ2-5|TRBV5-1|TRBD2
TGCGCCAGCAGCTTCGGACTAGCGGGGGGAGTGGTGGAGACCCAGTACTTC
CASSFGLAGGVVETQYF